This TCR beta chain was found in a study of blood T cell repertoires in COVID-19. Background on the study: There were acute and convalescent COVID-19 samples, and they came from the United States, Italy and Spain. T cells, B-cell-depleted T cells, or PBMCs provided the cDNA or gDNA that served as material.

The CDR3 is 13 amino acids. V was clipped by 0 bases and J by 9 bases, with 14 bases between them. Germline V gene lookup returns CDR1 GTSNPN and CDR2 SVGIG (reference sequence). This clone is a singleton in its sample. In the original analysis: Using reference gene primer amplification, nucleated cell counts were estimated. Produced via immunoSEQ multiplex PCR; TCRdb's table is partial and in-frame only. That table supplies the V and J calls and clone size; D and trimming were determined from the DNA. The repertoire holds 30,000 to 40,000 clones, with 70% to 90% as singletons. The TCR comes from a human donor in a cohort sampled during active COVID-19. Sequenced sample: peripheral blood. This chain connects TRBV30 to TRBJ1-1; no reliable D call. CDR3 in amino acids: CAWSVWAKPQAFF. The CDR3 nucleotides read TGTGCCTGGAGTGTATGGGCTAAACCCCAAGCTTTCTTT.